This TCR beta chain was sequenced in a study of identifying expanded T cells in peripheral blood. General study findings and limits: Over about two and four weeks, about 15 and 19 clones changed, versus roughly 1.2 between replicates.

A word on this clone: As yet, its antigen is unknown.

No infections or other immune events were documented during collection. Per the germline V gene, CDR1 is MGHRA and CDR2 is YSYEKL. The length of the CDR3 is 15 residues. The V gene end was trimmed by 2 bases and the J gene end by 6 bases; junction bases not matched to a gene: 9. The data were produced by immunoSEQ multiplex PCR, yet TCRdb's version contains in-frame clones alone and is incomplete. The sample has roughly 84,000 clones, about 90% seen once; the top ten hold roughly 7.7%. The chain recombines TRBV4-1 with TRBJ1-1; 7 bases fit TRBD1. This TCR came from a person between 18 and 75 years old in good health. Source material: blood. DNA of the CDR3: TGCGCCAGCAGCCAAATGTCGACAGGGAAGGCTGAAGCTTTCTTT. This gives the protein CASSQMSTGKAEAFF.